This entry lists 15 T cell receptor beta chains sequenced from one sample in a study of blood T cell repertoires in COVID-19. Method: immunoSEQ multiplex PCR; TCRdb's copy keeps in-frame clones and lacks some. Altogether about 130,000 clones are present, about 70% being singletons, with the ten largest covering less than 2.5%. The material sequenced was peripheral blood. These receptors came from a woman in her seventies with acute or convalescent COVID-19.

The rearrangement uses TRBV7-6 and TRBJ1-4; 7 nucleotides line up with TRBD1. This CDR3 comprises 15 residues. The trim removed 6 bases at V and 3 bases at J, leaving 7 bases unmatched. CDR1 and CDR2 (germline): SGHVS, FNYEAQ. Here the CDR3 DNA reads TGTGCCAGCAGTCGAAACAGGGGTGCTAATGAAAAACTGTTTTTT. It translates to CASSRNRGANEKLFF.

The rearrangement links TRBV9 to TRBJ2-7; 9 nucleotides align to TRBD1. With 1 base clipped from V and 7 bases from J, the junction kept 6 bases outside the gene matches. CDR1 SGDLS and CDR2 YYNGEE come from the germline V gene. The CDR3 covers 14 residues. Here the CDR3 DNA reads TGTGCCAGCAGCGTAACAGGGACAGGGAAGGAGCAGTACTTC. This gives the protein CASSVTGTGKEQYF.

The V call is TRBV19, the J call TRBJ2-7, with 7 bases aligning to TRBD2. Looked up from germline, CDR1 is LNHDA and CDR2 is SQIVND (reference sequence). The CDR3 is made up of 13 amino acids. With 3 bases clipped from V and 3 bases from J, the junction kept 2 bases outside the gene matches. The CDR3 DNA reads as TGTGCCAGTAGTATTAGGGAGGGCTACGAGCAGTACTTC. This codes for CASSIREGYEQYF.

The chain has TRBV9 and TRBJ2-2; a weak D match, TRBD2 (5 bases). The CDR3 totals 14 residues. The V end lost 0 bases, the J end lost 5 bases, and 8 bases lay between the germline ends. The germline CDR1 and CDR2 sequences are SGDLS and YYNGEE. CDR3 nucleotides: TGTGCCAGCAGCGTAGAAGAGGGAACCGGGGAGCTGTTTTTT. Amino acid sequence: CASSVEEGTGELFF.

This clone was found once. V is TRBV7-9 and J is TRBJ2-2, with 9 bases fitting TRBD1. Unmatched junction bases numbered 8, after V lost 5 bases and J lost 7 bases. CDR1 and CDR2 from the germline V gene are SEHNR and FQNEAQ (reference sequence). The CDR3 extends over 15 amino acids. The CDR3 loop reads CASSAGTGFFGELFF. The CDR3 DNA sequence: TGTGCCAGCAGCGCCGGGACAGGGTTTTTCGGGGAGCTGTTTTTT.

This rearrangement joins TRBV9 to TRBJ2-4, with D possibly TRBD1 on 5 matching bases. CDR1 is SGDLS and CDR2 is YYNGEE in the germline V gene. V was pared by 0 bases and J by 0 bases, with 10 bases between. The CDR3 contains 16 residues. CDR3 nucleotides: TGTGCCAGCAGCGTAGTAGGGGTTATAGCCAAAAACATTCAGTACTTC. Its protein product is CASSVVGVIAKNIQYF.

V gene TRBV7-8 combines with J gene TRBJ1-5; D is perhaps TRBD1 (5 bases). This CDR3 region has 14 residues. CDR1 is SGHVS, CDR2 FQNEAQ, per germline. Trimming cost V 5 bases and J 6 bases, with 14 bases left between them. Written as DNA, the CDR3 is TGTGCCAGCAGCCCGTGGGGGGAACTTCAGCCCCAGCATTTT. The encoded protein is CASSPWGELQPQHF.

The rearrangement joins TRBV10-3 to TRBJ2-7, with TRBD1 matching 10 bases. The CDR3 spans 15 residues. The V gene's germline CDR1 is ENHRY and CDR2 SYGVKD. V shed 3 bases and J 1 base; nucleotides not matched to a gene: 3. The chain's CDR3 is CAISDPGQGSYEQYF. CDR3 nucleotide sequence: TGTGCCATCAGTGACCCGGGACAGGGGTCCTACGAGCAGTACTTC.

The gene calls are TRBV7-6 and TRBJ2-3; 7 nucleotides match TRBD2. CDR1 and CDR2 (germline): SGHVS, FNYEAQ. The CDR3 is made up of 15 amino acids. Trimming cost V 5 bases and J 2 bases; bases outside gene matches: 7. The CDR3 is CASSPGTTYTDTQYF. The CDR3 bases are TGTGCCAGCAGCCCCGGGACTACTTACACAGATACGCAGTATTTT.

The rearrangement uses TRBV28 and TRBJ1-4; 7 positions agree with TRBD1. The CDR3 has 16 residues. Germline values: CDR1 MDHEN, CDR2 SYDVKM. The V segment lost 6 bases and the J segment 7 bases; nucleotides outside the gene matches: 14. The CDR3 sequence is CASSLGTGARSEKLFF. CDR3 DNA sequence: TGTGCCAGCAGCTTGGGTACAGGGGCGCGGAGTGAAAAACTGTTTTTT.

The gene calls are TRBV15 and TRBJ1-1, with no clear D. The CDR3 loop spans 12 amino acids. Germline V gene data show CDR1 as LNHNV and CDR2 as YYDKDF (reference sequence). The V end was cut by 5 bases, the J end by 3 bases, with 7 bases between. The CDR3 sequence: CATSFPDTEAFF. The CDR3 DNA reads as TGTGCCACCAGCTTCCCCGACACTGAAGCTTTCTTT.

The V call is TRBV6-2 or TRBV6-3, the J call TRBJ2-7; 8 nucleotides agree with TRBD2. V was clipped by 2 bases and J by 3 bases; unmatched bases: 12. Germline V gene sequence: CDR1 MNHEY, CDR2 SVGEGT. The CDR3 is 17 residues long. The CDR3 sequence: CASSYTRPKRGLYEQYF. CDR3 nucleotide sequence: TGTGCCAGCAGTTACACCAGACCCAAGCGGGGGCTCTACGAGCAGTACTTC.

This chain uses TRBV6-5 with TRBJ2-1; D is ambiguous. Germline-derived CDR1 and CDR2 are MNHEY and SVGAGI. The V end lost 6 bases, the J end lost 10 bases, and 13 bases lay between the germline ends. CDR3 size: 12 residues. DNA of the CDR3: TGTGCCAGCAGGGCTGACTTCGGGGAGCAGTTCTTC. It codes for CASRADFGEQFF.

This clone was seen a few times. This chain connects TRBV2 to TRBJ1-2, with 9 bases matching TRBD1. The CDR3 is 14 residues long. Germline lookup yields CDR1 SNHLY and CDR2 FYNNEI. V shed 7 bases and J 4 bases; nucleotides not matched to a gene: 7. The CDR3 bases are TGTGCCAGCAAGATGGACAGGGGTTCCTATGGCTACACCTTC. It is translated as CASKMDRGSYGYTF.

The chain is built from TRBV27 and TRBJ2-1; D might be TRBD2 (5 bases). Germline lookup yields CDR1 MNHEY and CDR2 SMNVEV (reference sequence). V shed 7 bases and J shed 2 bases, with 15 bases lying between them. CDR3 length: 15 residues. DNA of the CDR3: TGTGCCAGCACCAGCAGGCGGGCTACCTACAATGAGCAGTTCTTC. It encodes CASTSRRATYNEQFF.